The present TCR beta chain was sequenced within a study of blood T cell repertoires in COVID-19. Study summary: Collection of acute and convalescent COVID-19 samples took place in the United States, Italy and Spain. From T cells, B-cell-depleted T cells, or PBMCs came the material, which was cDNA or gDNA.

This clone was found once. V trimming: 3 bases; J trimming: 2 bases; junction bases outside the gene matches: 3. Germline V gene lookup returns CDR1 MNHNS and CDR2 SASEGT. The CDR3 has 15 amino acids. How the authors handled the data: Researchers report that nucleated cell counts were estimated from reference gene primer amplification. The repertoire was sequenced with immunoSEQ multiplex PCR; TCRdb's copy has only in-frame clones and lacks some. V and J calls plus clone size are reproduced from that table; the DNA served to infer D and trimming. The table shows tens of thousands of clones, with more than 65% occurring only once.

This sequence joins TRBV6-1 and TRBJ2-5, with 10 bases matching TRBD2. This TCR derives from a woman at least 80 years old with active or convalescent COVID-19. The material sequenced was peripheral blood. The CDR3 sequence: CASSELAGAQETQYF. The CDR3 DNA sequence: TGTGCCAGCAGTGAGCTAGCGGGAGCACAAGAGACCCAGTACTTC.